This T cell receptor (beta chain) stems from a study of blood T cell repertoires in COVID-19. Germline V gene data show CDR1 as SEHNR and CDR2 as FQNEAQ (reference sequence). Trimming cost V 1 base and J 5 bases, with 21 bases left between them. The CDR3 contains 18 residues. Using immunoSEQ multiplex PCR, the repertoire was profiled, and TCRdb retains in-frame clones only, with some absent. Of fewer than 30,000 clones detected, 80% to 90% appear once; the ten largest clones hold around 30%. The sample was peripheral blood. This clonotype was sampled from a woman of 80 years or more with COVID-19, enrolled during active disease. The chain joins TRBV7-9 to TRBJ2-1; maybe TRBD2 (7 bases). The CDR3 loop is CASSLELVRGGSNNEQFF. For the CDR3, the DNA is TGTGCCAGCAGCTTAGAACTCGTGAGGGGGGGCTCAAACAATGAGCAGTTCTTC.